A single sample is the source of the 16 T cell receptor beta chains below, sequenced in a study of blood T cell repertoires in COVID-19. TCRdb keeps only in-frame clones here, not all; method: immunoSEQ multiplex PCR. The top ten clones hold 1.9% of a sample with approximately 360,000 clones, around 87% of them seen once. Sequenced material: PBMCs or T cells enriched from blood (not recorded which). Source of these receptors: a man aged 35 to 55 in a cohort exposed to, infected with or recovered from COVID-19 (not recorded which).

The J gene is TRBJ2-7, the V gene TRBV7-8; D might be TRBD1 (6 bases). The CDR3 spans 15 residues. V was clipped by 1 base and J by 0 bases, with 10 bases between them. Germline values: CDR1 SGHVS, CDR2 FQNEAQ. CDR3 in DNA: TGTGCCAGCAGCTTAGGGGGGACAATCTCCTACGAGCAGTACTTC. It translates to CASSLGGTISYEQYF.

The chain combines TRBV28 with TRBJ2-1; TRBD2 might be the D (6 bases). The germline V gene encodes CDR1 MDHEN and CDR2 SYDVKM. There are 12 residues in the CDR3. Deletions cut 7 bases from V and 7 bases from J, with 11 bases between. CDR3 amino acids: CASTDGSNEQFF. CDR3 DNA sequence: TGTGCCAGCACTGACGGGAGTAATGAGCAGTTCTTC.

The genes are TRBV11-2 and TRBJ1-4; tentative D call: TRBD1 (6 bases). Trimming removed 4 bases from V and 0 bases from J, with 15 bases in between. This CDR3 region has 17 residues. Germline assignment: CDR1 SGHAT and CDR2 FQNNGV. The CDR3 sequence is CASSSGQRSSTNEKLFF. CDR3 bases: TGTGCCAGCAGCTCAGGACAGAGGTCTTCAACTAATGAAAAACTGTTTTTT.

The chain recombines TRBV27 with TRBJ2-1; 7 bases agree with TRBD2. The ends lost 6 bases at V and 3 bases at J; junction bases unmatched: 8. The germline V gene has CDR1 MNHEY and CDR2 SMNVEV (reference sequence). The CDR3 has 15 amino acids. CDR3 in DNA: TGTGCCAGCAGAGCTGGACTAGACTACTACAATGAGCAGTTCTTC. Its protein product is CASRAGLDYYNEQFF.

There are a few counts of this clone. The J gene is TRBJ1-1, the V gene TRBV11-2, with D unclear. The CDR3 spans 13 residues. Germline V gives CDR1 SGHAT, CDR2 FQNNGV. The ends were cut back, 2 bases at V and 5 bases at J, with 9 bases in the middle. The CDR3 protein is CASSLTGRTEAFF. The CDR3 DNA sequence: TGTGCCAGCAGCTTAACGGGTAGGACTGAAGCTTTCTTT.

The rearrangement links TRBV10-3 to TRBJ2-5, with a tentative D call TRBD1 (6 bases). The CDR3 is 12 residues long. Trimming stripped 6 bases from V and 5 bases from J, with 10 bases between. Germline assignment: CDR1 ENHRY and CDR2 SYGVKD. The DNA of the CDR3 is TGTGCCATCAGCCGTGACAGGGAGACCCAGTACTTC. Translation: CAISRDRETQYF.

This chain joins TRBV4-2 and TRBJ1-2; 9 nucleotides agree with TRBD1. The CDR3 is 18 amino acids. Germline V gene data show CDR1 as LGHNA and CDR2 as YNFKEQ. V was pared by 2 bases and J by 4 bases, with 14 bases of the junction left unmatched. The CDR3 sequence: CASSQTLPQTGGSYGYTF. The CDR3 DNA reads as TGTGCCAGCAGCCAAACCCTCCCGCAGACAGGGGGTTCCTATGGCTACACCTTC.

This clone was detected only a few times. J is TRBJ1-1 and V is TRBV29-1; possibly TRBD1 for D (6 bases). Trimming removed 6 bases at V and 1 base at J, with 18 bases between. The CDR3 contains 15 residues. Germline V CDR1 and CDR2: SQVTM, ANQGSEA. The CDR3 coding sequence is TGCAGCGTCGAGCACAGGGACCGAACGAACACTGAAGCTTTCTTT. Amino acids: CSVEHRDRTNTEAFF.

The CDR3, as DNA: TGTGCCAGCAGCGCCTATAGCGGGCCCTACAATGAGCAGTTCTTC. It translates to CASSAYSGPYNEQFF. This chain uses TRBV5-6 with TRBJ2-1; 7 positions match TRBD2. J was trimmed by 2 bases and V by 4 bases; bases with no gene match: 6. The germline V gene has CDR1 SGHDT and CDR2 YYEEEE. The CDR3 has 15 residues.

The rearrangement uses TRBV21-1 and TRBJ2-1; TRBD2 is the table's D call, not checked against the DNA. TRBV21-1 is deemed a pseudogene. The CDR3 runs 19 residues. CDR3 amino acids: CASSKGGRSNRSSYNEQFF. Here the CDR3 DNA reads TGTGCCAGCAGCAAGGGGGGACGCTCCAATCGCAGCTCCTACAATGAGCAGTTCTTC.

The chain employs TRBV28 and TRBJ1-2; 7 bases line up with TRBD1. After removal of 3 bases from V and 2 bases from J, the junction contained 6 bases not matched to a gene. The CDR3 is made up of 15 amino acids. Germline lookup yields CDR1 MDHEN and CDR2 SYDVKM. The CDR3 here is CASSFTDRSNYGYTF. CDR3 nucleotides: TGTGCCAGCAGTTTTACGGACAGGAGCAACTATGGCTACACCTTC.

The V and J genes are TRBV10-3 and TRBJ2-7, with 9 bases lining up with TRBD1. This CDR3 is 13 amino acids long. V trimming: 6 bases; J trimming: 4 bases; junction bases outside the gene matches: 4. Germline V CDR1 and CDR2: ENHRY, SYGVKD. The CDR3 sequence is CAIRPGQGYEQYF. DNA for the CDR3: TGTGCCATCAGACCGGGACAGGGATACGAGCAGTACTTC.

The chain links TRBV5-1 to TRBJ2-2; D might be TRBD1 (5 bases). The CDR3 loop spans 16 amino acids. The germline V gene encodes CDR1 SGHRS and CDR2 YFSETQ. Trimming left V 1 base short and J 5 bases short, with 15 bases between. CDR3 amino acids: CASSLSAGQITGELFF. The CDR3 bases are TGCGCCAGCAGCTTGTCGGCTGGACAAATTACCGGGGAGCTGTTTTTT.

The CDR3 protein is CASSELTGWNQPQHF. The CDR3 nucleotides are TGTGCCAGCAGTGAATTGACAGGGTGGAATCAGCCCCAGCATTTT. The chain is built from TRBV6-1 and TRBJ1-5; 7 bases line up with TRBD1. With V trimmed by 2 bases and J by 4 bases, 5 bases remained unmatched. The CDR3 contains 15 residues. The V gene's germline CDR1 is MNHNS and CDR2 SASEGT.

The CDR3 loop reads CASSPGLAGSYEQYF. The CDR3 nucleotides are TGTGCCAGCAGTCCGGGACTAGCGGGATCCTACGAGCAGTACTTC. The genes are TRBV27 and TRBJ2-7; TRBD2 aligns across 13 bases. Germline CDR1 and CDR2: MNHEY and SMNVEV (reference sequence). The CDR3 consists of 15 residues. V shed 5 bases, J shed 1 base, and the junction held 2 bases outside the gene matches.

This sequence joins TRBV28 and TRBJ2-5, with D tentatively TRBD2 (7 bases). The CDR3 runs to 15 residues. V was clipped by 7 bases and J by 0 bases, with 15 bases between them. Germline-derived CDR1 and CDR2 are MDHEN and SYDVKM. The CDR3, as DNA: TGTGCCAGCAAGGGGGGGACCTTGTACCAAGAGACCCAGTACTTC. Translating it yields CASKGGTLYQETQYF.